The clone carrying this T cell receptor beta chain appeared a few times. No antigen is known for it. The Oncomine TCR Beta short-read assay was applied to DNA of cultured CD4+ T cells. Via MiXCR, TCRdb re-called the PCR reads, giving one row per CDR3 protein. This table has about 4,900 distinct CDR3 sequences, 28% appearing once. The data derive from a study of vaccination and CD4 T cells after COVID-19. Study as a whole: Two-dose vaccination with either BNT162b2 or mRNA-1273 was given to participants. Convalescent patients gave post-COVID blood a median roughly 96 days post-diagnosis, range 35 to 161.

Study outcomes and limitations: Apart from involving relatively few convalescent patients, the work omitted early post-infection timepoints. The study found that a median approximately 86% of reactive clones in convalescent patients appeared only post-vaccination.

In germline, CDR1 is SGHVS, CDR2 FQNEAQ. Trimming stripped 2 bases from V and 2 bases from J, with 1 base between. This CDR3 contains 11 residues. Regarding treatment: approximately 10-day PBMC culture with coronavirus spike peptide pools or control peptides (ViraFEST assay). Ahead of the COVID-19 pandemic (2011-2018), the CD4+ T cells of the unexposed donor were collected. This receptor was identified in a human donor in good health. Sequencing used CD4+ T cells from blood, cultured in vitro. The V and J genes are TRBV7-8 and TRBJ2-7; D gene uncertain. The CDR3 DNA reads TGTGCCAGCAGCTTAACCTACGAGCAGTACTTC. This encodes CASSLTYEQYF. The entire variable domain, with the rest obtained from reference TRBV7-8 and TRBJ2-7, is as follows: GAGVSQSPRYKVAKRGQDVALRCDPISGHVSLFWYQQALGQGPEFLTYFQNEAQLDKSGLPSDRFFAERPEGSVSTLKIQRTQQEDSAVYLCASSLTYEQYFGPGTRLTVT.